Presented here are 27 T cell receptor beta chains from one specimen sequenced in a study of shared clonotypes between healthy human individuals. Repertoires were generated with immunoSEQ multiplex PCR, while TCRdb's copy carries only in-frame clones and drops some. This table has 980,000 or so clones, roughly 72% appearing once. Material: memory CD4+ T cells sorted from blood. The subset here: CD45RA-negative fraction. All receptors come from a man in his late teens or twenties in good health.

The rearrangement uses TRBV30 and TRBJ1-5; possibly TRBD1 for D (5 bases). Germline V gene lookup returns CDR1 GTSNPN and CDR2 SVGIG (reference sequence). This CDR3 contains 14 residues. The V end lost 1 base, the J end lost 4 bases, and 11 bases lay between the germline ends. The CDR3 reads CAWSGGAPNQPQHF. The CDR3 nucleotides read TGTGCCTGGAGTGGAGGGGCACCAAATCAGCCCCAGCATTTT.

The chain is built from TRBV29-1 and TRBJ1-2, with TRBD1 identical over 9 bases. The CDR3 covers 12 residues. After removal of 7 bases from V and 6 bases from J, the junction contained 6 bases not matched to a gene. Germline CDR1 is SQVTM and CDR2 is ANQGSEA. CDR3 DNA: TGCAGCGCCACGGGACAGGGACATGGCTACACCTTC. Its protein is CSATGQGHGYTF.

This chain joins TRBV19 and TRBJ2-3; the D gene is possibly TRBD2 (6 bases). Deletions cut 6 bases from V and 6 bases from J, with 16 bases between. Germline V gene lookup returns CDR1 LNHDA and CDR2 SQIVND (reference sequence). This CDR3 is built from 14 residues. The CDR3 nucleotides read TGTGCCAGTAGGGGGTCGGGGACTGGGGATACGCAGTATTTT. This codes for CASRGSGTGDTQYF.

The CDR3 spells CACGLNEQFF. In DNA, the CDR3 is TGTGCCTGCGGGCTGAATGAGCAGTTCTTC. The rearrangement links TRBV6-6 to TRBJ2-1, with D perhaps matching TRBD2 (5 bases). Trimming took off 11 bases at V and 7 bases at J, with 9 bases between the two ends. CDR3 size: 10 residues. Germline V gives CDR1 MNHNY, CDR2 SVGAGI (reference sequence).

The chain links TRBV28 to TRBJ2-7, with 10 bases matching TRBD1. The trim removed 5 bases at V and 0 bases at J, leaving 4 bases unmatched. The germline V gene has CDR1 MDHEN and CDR2 SYDVKM. This CDR3 comprises 15 residues. CDR3 sequence: CASSTGTGDSYEQYF. The DNA for the CDR3 is TGTGCCAGCAGTACCGGGACAGGGGACTCCTACGAGCAGTACTTC.

V and J are TRBV30 and TRBJ1-1; D uncertain. This CDR3 comprises 14 residues. Germline CDR1 GTSNPN, CDR2 SVGIG (reference sequence). The V and J ends lost 0 bases and 5 bases respectively, with 13 bases between them. The CDR3 bases are TGTGCCTGGAGTGTACTATGGGGTAGGACTGAAGCTTTCTTT. Amino acid sequence: CAWSVLWGRTEAFF.

The CDR3 loop is CASSFSRTDTQYF. CDR3 coding DNA: TGTGCCAGCAGCTTCTCGCGCACAGATACGCAGTATTTT. This rearrangement joins TRBV14 to TRBJ2-3, with D hard to call. The germline V gene has CDR1 SGHDN and CDR2 FVKESK. Trimming removed 5 bases at V and 1 base at J, with 7 bases between. The CDR3 loop spans 13 amino acids. The full variable domain, in which reference TRBV14 and TRBJ2-3 provide the parts outside the CDR3, is EAGVTQFPSHSVIEKGQTVTLRCDPISGHDNLYWYRRVMGKEIKFLLHFVKESKQDESGMPNNRFLAERTGGTYSTLKVQPAELEDSGVYFCASSFSRTDTQYFGPGTRLTVL.

The chain has TRBV6-5 and TRBJ2-7, with TRBD2 as a possible D gene (6 bases). V lost 1 base to trimming and J lost 4 bases, with 11 bases between them. CDR1 and CDR2 from the germline V gene are MNHEY and SVGAGI. The CDR3 length is 14 residues. Here the CDR3 DNA reads TGTGCCAGCAGTTACTGGCCCGGGGGATACGAGCAGTACTTC. As protein: CASSYWPGGYEQYF.

This chain's CDR3 is CASTIRGQRSSIYEQYF. The CDR3 coding sequence is TGTGCCAGCACCATAAGGGGACAGCGGTCGTCGATCTACGAGCAGTACTTC. The chain has TRBV2 and TRBJ2-7, with 7 bases that match TRBD1. Trimming removed 7 bases from V and 3 bases from J; junction bases left unmatched: 18. The CDR3 contains 17 residues. Germline CDR1 SNHLY, CDR2 FYNNEI.

The J gene is TRBJ1-6, the V gene TRBV5-1; 10 positions match TRBD1. J gave up 12 bases and V 5 bases, and 14 bases lay outside the gene matches. The CDR3 runs to 16 residues. Germline CDR1 SGHRS, CDR2 YFSETQ. CDR3 bases: TGCGCCAGCAGTCCCGGGACAGGGGAAGCAGTGCGACCCCTCCACTTT. Its translation is CASSPGTGEAVRPLHF.

For this clone: In the same sample, other DNA sequences code for this CDR3. The rearrangement links TRBV9 to TRBJ2-5; 9 positions match TRBD1. This CDR3 has 16 amino acids. The ends lost 0 bases at V and 2 bases at J; junction bases unmatched: 5. CDR1 and CDR2 from the germline V gene are SGDLS and YYNGEE. The CDR3 sequence: CASSVGSGTGQETQYF. The CDR3 coding sequence is TGTGCCAGCAGCGTAGGTTCGGGGACAGGGCAAGAGACCCAGTACTTC. Filled out from reference TRBV9 and TRBJ2-5, the complete variable domain reads DSGVTQTPKHLITATGQRVTLRCSPRSGDLSVYWYQQSLDQGLQFLIQYYNGEERAKGNILERFSAQQFPDLHSELNLSSLELGDSALYFCASSVGSGTGQETQYFGPGTRLLVL.

The rearrangement uses TRBV6-1 and TRBJ1-6; D not resolved. Germline-derived CDR1 and CDR2 are MNHNS and SASEGT. The V and J ends lost 4 bases and 7 bases respectively, with 8 bases between them. The CDR3 sequence is 13 residues long. The CDR3 reads CASSGRENSPLHF. CDR3 DNA: TGTGCCAGCAGTGGCCGGGAAAATTCACCCCTCCACTTT.

The J gene is TRBJ2-7, the V gene TRBV6-5, with 7 positions matching TRBD2. The CDR3 consists of 13 residues. The V gene end was trimmed by 6 bases and the J gene end by 1 base; junction bases not matched to a gene: 3. CDR1 is MNHEY and CDR2 is SVGAGI in the germline V gene. CDR3 residues: CASSTSDSYEQYF. The CDR3 DNA sequence: TGTGCCAGCAGCACTAGCGATTCCTACGAGCAGTACTTC.

Of note for this clone: Additional DNA sequences in this sample encode the identical CDR3. The chain recombines TRBV18 with TRBJ2-1, with 10 positions matching TRBD2. The V segment lost 3 bases and the J segment 3 bases; nucleotides outside the gene matches: 5. The CDR3 spans 16 residues. Germline V gene data show CDR1 as KGHSH and CDR2 as LQKENI. The CDR3, as DNA: TGTGCCAGCTCACCGCCCTTAGCGGGGGGCTACAATGAGCAGTTCTTC. Its protein is CASSPPLAGGYNEQFF.

This clone was recorded once. The J gene is TRBJ1-3, the V gene TRBV18; D gene unclear. Trimming took 1 base from V and 3 from J, leaving 10 bases between them. The V gene's germline CDR1 is KGHSH and CDR2 LQKENI. This CDR3 is built from 15 residues. The CDR3 DNA reads TGTGCCAGCTCACCACGAGAAGGGAATGGAAACACCATATATTTT. It encodes CASSPREGNGNTIYF.

This chain links TRBV10-3 with TRBJ1-1; D is uncertain. From germline, CDR1 is ENHRY and CDR2 SYGVKD. The CDR3 consists of 11 residues. V was shortened by 11 bases and J by 1 base, with 8 bases between the two germline ends. The CDR3 DNA reads as TGTGCCTCAGAGGGGAACACTGAAGCTTTCTTT. This gives the protein CASEGNTEAFF.

This clone was recorded a few times. CDR3 nucleotides: TGTGCCAGCAGTAACTGGGACTTGAAGTACTTC. This translates into CASSNWDLKYF. The chain couples TRBV6-1 to TRBJ2-7; TRBD2 might be the D (6 bases). The CDR3 totals 11 residues. V gave up 5 bases and J gave up 11 bases, with 13 bases separating them. CDR1 is MNHNS, CDR2 SASEGT, per germline.

This chain uses TRBV10-2 with TRBJ2-6, with D uncertain. The CDR3 consists of 14 residues. Germline CDR1 and CDR2: WSHSY and SAAADI. Trimming removed 5 bases at V and 1 base at J, with 6 bases between. This CDR3 reads CASSMESGANVLTF. The CDR3 nucleotides read TGCGCCAGCAGTATGGAATCTGGGGCCAACGTCCTGACTTTC.

V usage is TRBV6-6 and J usage is TRBJ2-4; 9 bases are shared with TRBD1. The junction had 5 bases not matched to a gene; V was cut back by 7 bases and J by 1 base. The CDR3 contains 15 residues. Germline-derived CDR1 and CDR2 are MNHNY and SVGAGI (reference sequence). The CDR3 DNA sequence: TGTGCCAGCACAACAGGGACAGGGGCCAAAAACATTCAGTACTTC. It is translated as CASTTGTGAKNIQYF.

This clone was seen only a few times. The gene calls are TRBV5-6 and TRBJ2-5, with a weak D call TRBD1 (5 bases). CDR3 length equals 15 residues. V was shortened by 2 bases and J by 4 bases, with 15 bases between the two germline ends. Germline V gene data show CDR1 as SGHDT and CDR2 as YYEEEE. The CDR3 sequence is CASSFPARQGETQYF. CDR3 coding DNA: TGTGCCAGCAGCTTCCCGGCTAGGCAGGGAGAGACCCAGTACTTC.

The genes are TRBV19 and TRBJ2-7, with D possibly TRBD1 on 6 matching bases. Germline V gene data show CDR1 as LNHDA and CDR2 as SQIVND (reference sequence). The V end was cut by 3 bases, the J end by 3 bases, with 12 bases between. This CDR3 has 14 amino acids. CDR3 amino acids: CASSMRGSYYEQYF. The CDR3, as DNA: TGTGCCAGTAGTATGAGGGGGAGTTACTACGAGCAGTACTTC.

V usage is TRBV29-1 and J usage is TRBJ2-5; D is unresolved. The germline gives CDR1 SQVTM, CDR2 ANQGSEA. V dropped 4 bases and J dropped 1 base, with 10 bases sitting between them. The CDR3 runs to 13 residues. CDR3 nucleotides: TGCAGCGTTGCCCTGACATTCCAAGAGACCCAGTACTTC. This encodes CSVALTFQETQYF.

The chain couples TRBV5-6 to TRBJ2-7; no definite D call. Germline assignment: CDR1 SGHDT and CDR2 YYEEEE. This CDR3 is 15 amino acids long. Trimming left V 0 bases short and J 2 bases short, with 12 bases between. CDR3 amino acids: CASSLGRKTTYEQYF. CDR3 bases: TGTGCCAGCAGCTTGGGTCGTAAGACGACCTACGAGCAGTACTTC.

This sequence joins TRBV7-2 and TRBJ1-3; D is uncertain. This CDR3 is 15 amino acids long. Deletions cut 4 bases from V and 3 bases from J, with 13 bases between. The germline V gene has CDR1 SGHTA and CDR2 FQGNSA. The CDR3 region has the DNA TGTGCCAGCAGCTCGGCGGGAGGCCTTGGAAACACCATATATTTT. Amino acid sequence: CASSSAGGLGNTIYF.

The chain couples TRBV27 to TRBJ1-4; a weak D match, TRBD1 (5 bases). This CDR3 contains 14 residues. V was trimmed by 0 bases and J by 7 bases, leaving 9 bases between them. Germline V lookup: CDR1 MNHEY, CDR2 SMNVEV (reference sequence). CDR3 nucleotide sequence: TGTGCCAGCAGTTTATCGAGGGGTTTTGAAAAACTGTTTTTT. It encodes CASSLSRGFEKLFF.

The chain joins TRBV7-2 to TRBJ2-3; TRBD1 or TRBD2 may be the D gene (5 bases each). CDR1 and CDR2 from the germline V gene are SGHTA and FQGNSA. CDR3 length: 15 residues. Trimming cost V 5 bases and J 2 bases, with 14 bases left between them. The CDR3 region is CASSEGRGLTDTQYF. DNA of the CDR3: TGTGCCAGCAGCGAAGGACGGGGCCTCACAGATACGCAGTATTTT.

V gene TRBV5-1 combines with J gene TRBJ2-7, with TRBD1 matching over 7 bases. CDR1 and CDR2 (germline): SGHRS, YFSETQ. This CDR3 spans 14 amino acids. The junction had 5 bases not matched to a gene; V was cut back by 3 bases and J by 2 bases. CDR3 residues: CASSSFGTAYEQYF. The CDR3 coding sequence is TGCGCCAGCAGCTCATTCGGGACAGCCTACGAGCAGTACTTC.